Listed below are T cell receptor beta chains from one sample, sequenced in a study of blood T cell repertoires in COVID-19. Libraries were prepared by immunoSEQ multiplex PCR; TCRdb keeps only in-frame clonotypes and omits some of them. The profile shows 45,000 to 50,000 clones, over 80% of them singletons. The sample comprised peripheral blood. The receptors originated from a man aged 50 to 60 with acute or convalescent COVID-19. The CDR3 runs from the conserved cysteine through the conserved F or W. Fields, in order: V gene, clone size, J gene, D gene, CDR3 DNA, CDR3 protein. D genes are given only for firm matches. For some rows the clone size is stated as once, few or many, or as a class when expanded; others skip it.

>TRBV6-5|NA|TRBJ1-2|NA
TGTGCCAGCAGTTACTCGACGGGAGGTAGGGATGGCTACACCTTC
CASSYSTGGRDGYTF
>TRBV7-8|NA|TRBJ2-1|TRBD2
TGTGCCAGCAGCCCAGGGAGTAGCGGGGGGTGGAATGAGCAGTTCTTC
CASSPGSSGGWNEQFF
>TRBV7-9|NA|TRBJ1-4|TRBD1
TGTGCCAGCAGCTCCAGGGGGCTTGATGAAAAACTGTTTTTT
CASSSRGLDEKLFF
>TRBV18|few|TRBJ2-2|TRBD1
TGTGCCAGCTCACACTTCAGGACAGGGCCCACCGGGGAGCTGTTTTTT
CASSHFRTGPTGELFF
>TRBV5-1|NA|TRBJ1-1|TRBD1
TGCGCCAGCAGCTTGGCAGACAGGGGGCAAACTGAAGCTTTCTTT
CASSLADRGQTEAFF
>TRBV24-1|NA|TRBJ2-1|TRBD1
TGTGCCACCAGTGATGTCACCGGGACAGGGGGGGATGAGCAGTTCTTC
CATSDVTGTGGDEQFF
>TRBV9|NA|TRBJ2-5|TRBD2
TGTGCCAGCAGCCCCACTAGCGGGGGGGTGGAGACCCAGTACTTC
CASSPTSGGVETQYF
>TRBV19|NA|TRBJ1-2|NA
TGTGCCAGTAGCGATAAGCCTAGGACAGACAACTATGGCTACACCTTC
CASSDKPRTDNYGYTF
>TRBV4-2|NA|TRBJ2-5|TRBD2
TGTGCCAGCAGCCAAGATGGGGCACTAGCGAACCAAGAGACCCAGTACTTC
CASSQDGALANQETQYF
>TRBV28|NA|TRBJ2-3|NA
TGTGCCAGCAGCCAGACGGGATTTGGGGATACGCAGTATTTT
CASSQTGFGDTQYF
>TRBV6-6|NA|TRBJ1-2|TRBD1
TGTGCCAGCAGTTACGTGACAGGGGATAGGTATGGCTACACCTTC
CASSYVTGDRYGYTF
>TRBV5-6|few|TRBJ2-1|TRBD1
TGTGCCAGCAGCGAGGGGGCAGGGGGTAACAATGAGCAGTTCTTC
CASSEGAGGNNEQFF
>TRBV6-2/TRBV6-3|NA|TRBJ1-5|TRBD1
TGTGCCAGCAGTTACGGGACCGGGACAGGCCACAATCAGCCCCAGCATTTT
CASSYGTGTGHNQPQHF
>TRBV18|NA|TRBJ1-1|NA
TGTGCCAGCTCACCACTACAGGGTCGAAGCACTGAAGCTTTCTTT
CASSPLQGRSTEAFF
>TRBV28|NA|TRBJ1-2|NA
TGTGCCAGCAGTGGAGTCCTCTATGGCTACACCTTC
CASSGVLYGYTF
>TRBV10-3|NA|TRBJ2-7|NA
TGTGCCATCAGTGAGTCAGGACTAATAACCTCCTACGAGCAGTACTTC
CAISESGLITSYEQYF
>TRBV19|NA|TRBJ1-2|TRBD1
TGTGCCAGTAGTATTCAAACAGGGGTTAACTATGGCTACACCTTC
CASSIQTGVNYGYTF
>TRBV7-9|NA|TRBJ1-2|NA
TGTGCCAGCAGCTCAGGTCCCGCTAACTATGGCTACACCTTC
CASSSGPANYGYTF
>TRBV4-1|NA|TRBJ2-4|TRBD2
TGCGCCAGCAGCCAAGAGGTTATGCGGGGGACCACCAAAAACATTCAGTACTTC
CASSQEVMRGTTKNIQYF
>TRBV13|NA|TRBJ1-4|TRBD1
TGTGCCAGCAGCACAGGGGGAACTAATGAAAAACTGTTTTTT
CASSTGGTNEKLFF
>TRBV19|NA|TRBJ1-1|NA
TGTGCCAGTAGTTTGGGAGGGAAGAGGGGTGACACTGAAGCTTTCTTT
CASSLGGKRGDTEAFF
>TRBV2|NA|TRBJ1-5|TRBD1
TGTGCCAGCAGTGAAAGGACAGGGGTTGGCCAGCCCCAGCATTTT
CASSERTGVGQPQHF
>TRBV3-1/TRBV3-2|NA|TRBJ2-7|NA
TGTGCCAGCAGCCTGAGGGGGGGTCACGAGCAGTACTTC
CASSLRGGHEQYF
>TRBV5-8|once|TRBJ1-1|NA
TGTGCAGGGGGAGGGACGTGGAACACTGAAGCTTTCTTT
CAGGGTWNTEAFF
>TRBV20-1|once|TRBJ1-2|NA
TGCAGTGCTAGTCCCGGGTCCGGACGCGGGGACTATGGCTACACCTTC
CSASPGSGRGDYGYTF
>TRBV28|NA|TRBJ2-2|NA
TGTGCCCTCGCCCCGGGCCGGGGATCCACCGGGGAGCTGTTTTTT
CALAPGRGSTGELFF
>TRBV6-5|NA|TRBJ1-2|TRBD1
TGTGCCAGCAGTCAACTCCGGGACAGGCTCTATGGCTACACCTTC
CASSQLRDRLYGYTF
>TRBV29-1|NA|TRBJ1-2|TRBD1
TGCAGCGTAGGGACAGGGGAAGGCTACACCTTC
CSVGTGEGYTF
>TRBV30|NA|TRBJ2-3|NA
TGTGCCTGGACCAGCTTTTGGCGGGACACAGATACGCAGTATTTT
CAWTSFWRDTDTQYF
>TRBV27|NA|TRBJ2-3|TRBD2
TGTGCCAGCAGTTTAAGACAACTAGCGGGGGTCACAGATACGCAGTATTTT
CASSLRQLAGVTDTQYF
>TRBV5-1|once|TRBJ1-1|NA
TGCGCCAGCAGCTTGTTAGGGACTGCTTCCCGACTGGGGCGGGGCACTGAAGCTTTCTTT
CASSLLGTASRLGRGTEAFF
>TRBV6-1|NA|TRBJ2-3|NA
TGTGCCAGCAGTGAATGGTCGCAGGCGACAGATACGCAGTATTTT
CASSEWSQATDTQYF
>TRBV4-2|NA|TRBJ2-2|NA
TGTGCCAGCAGCGCATACGGGGAGATCAACACCGGGGAGCTGTTTTTT
CASSAYGEINTGELFF
>TRBV19|NA|TRBJ2-5|NA
TGTGCCAGTAGTATACGGGGGGAGACCCAGTACTTC
CASSIRGETQYF
>TRBV18|NA|TRBJ2-1|TRBD2
TGTGCCAGCTCACCTCCGGGAGGAGAATCCTACAATGAGCAGTTCTTC
CASSPPGGESYNEQFF
>TRBV4-3|NA|TRBJ2-1|NA
TGCGCCAGCAGCCTTATCCAGGCCGATGAGCAGTTCTTC
CASSLIQADEQFF
>TRBV6-5|NA|TRBJ2-1|TRBD1
TGTGCCAGCAGGACCAGGGGGAATGAGCAGTTCTTC
CASRTRGNEQFF
>TRBV19|NA|TRBJ1-1|TRBD1
TGTGCCACCAGACTTGACAGGGCGGTGAACACTGAAGCTTTCTTT
CATRLDRAVNTEAFF
>TRBV27|NA|TRBJ1-5|TRBD1
TGTGCCAGCAGTTTAATATGGACAGGGAACAATCAGCCCCAGCATTTT
CASSLIWTGNNQPQHF
>TRBV29-1|NA|TRBJ1-2|TRBD1
TGCAGCGTTGTCGGGACAGGGGATATCTATGGCTACACCTTC
CSVVGTGDIYGYTF
>TRBV6-1|NA|TRBJ1-2|NA
TGTGCCAGCAGTGCCGAAGCGGGACATTTTGACTATGGCTACACCTTC
CASSAEAGHFDYGYTF
>TRBV30|NA|TRBJ1-4|NA
TGTGCCTGGAGTGTTGGGACACAAACAACTAATGAAAAACTGTTTTTT
CAWSVGTQTTNEKLFF
>TRBV5-1|NA|TRBJ1-4|NA
TGCGCCAGCAGCTTGGGAATCAGTTCTAATGAAAAACTGTTTTTT
CASSLGISSNEKLFF
>TRBV24-1|NA|TRBJ1-1|NA
TGTGCCACCAGTGACCGCGATGGGGGGGCCGAAGCTTTCTTT
CATSDRDGGAEAFF
>TRBV6-5|few|TRBJ2-1|NA
TGTGCCAGCAGCCGTACTAGTTCGGTCTGGAATGAGCAGTTCTTC
CASSRTSSVWNEQFF
>TRBV19|NA|TRBJ1-1|TRBD1
TGTGCCAGTAGGACAGGGGGCCCCGAAGCTTTCTTT
CASRTGGPEAFF
>TRBV4-1|NA|TRBJ1-2|NA
TGCGCCAGCAGCCAAGCGGAAAGGGGCTATGGCTACACCTTC
CASSQAERGYGYTF
>TRBV12-3/TRBV12-4|NA|TRBJ1-1|NA
TGTGCCAGCAGAAAGGAGACCTTATGGGCTTTCTTT
CASRKETLWAFF
>TRBV29-1|once|TRBJ1-1|NA
TGCAGCGTTGAAGGGGGGGGGACTGAAGCTTTCTTT
CSVEGGGTEAFF
>TRBV9|NA|TRBJ2-7|TRBD1
TGTGCCAGCAGCCCACCGACGGGACAGGGCCACGAGCAGTACTTC
CASSPPTGQGHEQYF
>TRBV3-1/TRBV3-2|NA|TRBJ1-2|TRBD1
TGTGCCAGCAGCCACCTGGACAGGGGAAACTATGGCTACACCTTC
CASSHLDRGNYGYTF
>TRBV20-1|NA|TRBJ2-1|NA
TGCAGTGCTGCGACAGATGAGCAGTTCTTC
CSAATDEQFF
>TRBV5-1|NA|TRBJ2-7|TRBD1
TGCGCCAGCAGCTTGGTGGGACAGGGATTCTACGAGCAGTACTTC
CASSLVGQGFYEQYF
>TRBV19|NA|TRBJ1-2|NA
TGTGCCAGTAGATTGACAACGTCGGACTATGGCTACACCTTC
CASRLTTSDYGYTF
>TRBV24-1|once|TRBJ2-2|NA
TGTGCCAGCGGACAGAACACCGGGGAGCTGTTTTTT
CASGQNTGELFF